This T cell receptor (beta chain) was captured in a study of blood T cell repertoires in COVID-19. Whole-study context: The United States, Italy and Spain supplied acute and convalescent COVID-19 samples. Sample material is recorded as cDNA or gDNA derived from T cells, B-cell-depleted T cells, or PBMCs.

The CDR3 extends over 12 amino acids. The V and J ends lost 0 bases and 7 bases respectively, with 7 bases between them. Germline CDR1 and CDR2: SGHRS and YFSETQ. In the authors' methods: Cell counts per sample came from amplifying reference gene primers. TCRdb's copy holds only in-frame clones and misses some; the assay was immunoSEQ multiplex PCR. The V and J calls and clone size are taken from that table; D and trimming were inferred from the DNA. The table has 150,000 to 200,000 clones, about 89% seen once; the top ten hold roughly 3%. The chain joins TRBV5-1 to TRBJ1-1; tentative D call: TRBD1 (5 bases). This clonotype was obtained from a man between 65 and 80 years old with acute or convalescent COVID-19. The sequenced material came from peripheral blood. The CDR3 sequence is CASSLVQGEAFF. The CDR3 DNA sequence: TGCGCCAGCAGCTTGGTTCAGGGTGAAGCTTTCTTT.